The rows below give T cell receptor beta chains drawn from one sample of a study of molecular identifiers for immune sequencing clone quantification. Using its own MiXCR run on the PCR reads, TCRdb lists one record per CDR3 protein. The sample has some 100,000 distinct CDR3 sequences, roughly a third seen once. The sequencing input was naive CD8+ T cells from blood, with Jurkat cell RNA spiked in. The receptor source for this set is a human donor in good health. Some libraries in this study had Jurkat cell RNA spiked in. Each CDR3 is given with its conserved first and last residue. D genes are given only for firm matches. Clone size is stated in some rows and not others, as once, few, many or a class when expanded.

TGTGCCAGCAGCATCCCAGGGAACACCATATATTTT	CASSIPGNTIYF	many	TRBV7-2	NA	TRBJ1-3
TGTGCCAGCAGCCCGTTTTTGGATACGCAGTATTTT	CASSPFLDTQYF	many	TRBV14	NA	TRBJ2-3
TGTGCCACCCTAGCGGACACCTGGACCACCGGGGAGCTGTTTTTT	CATLADTWTTGELFF	NA	TRBV19	TRBD2	TRBJ2-2
TGTGCCAGCACTACCCTGACAAGAACCGGGGAGCTGTTTTTT	CASTTLTRTGELFF	NA	TRBV28	NA	TRBJ2-2
TGTGCCAGCAGTTCTCGAGGAGGGAGGTTCACAGATACGCAGTATTTT	CASSSRGGRFTDTQYF	many	TRBV6-5	NA	TRBJ2-3
TGTGCCAGCACTGCTGGAGGGACCGGTCAGCCCCAGCATTTT	CASTAGGTGQPQHF	many	TRBV7-9	NA	TRBJ1-5
TGTGCTAGTGGTGGCCCGACAGGCCTCTCCTACAATGAGCAGTTCTTC	CASGGPTGLSYNEQFF	NA	TRBV12-5	NA	TRBJ2-1
TGTGCCAGCAGTCCTACAGGGGGCTTGGGGTACACTGAAGCTTTCTTT	CASSPTGGLGYTEAFF	NA	TRBV6-2/TRBV6-3	TRBD1	TRBJ1-1
TGTGCCAGCAGCAGTAGTCCCTACGAGCAGTACTTC	CASSSSPYEQYF	NA	TRBV21-1	NA	TRBJ2-7
TGTGCCAGCAGCTTAGCCCCCGGGACGGAGGCGAACACTGAAGCTTTCTTT	CASSLAPGTEANTEAFF	many	TRBV7-6	NA	TRBJ1-1
TGTGCCAGCAGCTCTATAGGGAGCGGTTTAGCCAAAAACATTCAGTACTTC	CASSSIGSGLAKNIQYF	few	TRBV11-1	NA	TRBJ2-4
TGTGCCAGCAGGGGCGGGGGGCCCTACGAGCAGTACTTC	CASRGGGPYEQYF	NA	TRBV2	TRBD2	TRBJ2-7
TGTGCCAGCGTGGCTAATGAAAAACTGTTTTTT	CASVANEKLFF	few	TRBV2	NA	TRBJ1-4